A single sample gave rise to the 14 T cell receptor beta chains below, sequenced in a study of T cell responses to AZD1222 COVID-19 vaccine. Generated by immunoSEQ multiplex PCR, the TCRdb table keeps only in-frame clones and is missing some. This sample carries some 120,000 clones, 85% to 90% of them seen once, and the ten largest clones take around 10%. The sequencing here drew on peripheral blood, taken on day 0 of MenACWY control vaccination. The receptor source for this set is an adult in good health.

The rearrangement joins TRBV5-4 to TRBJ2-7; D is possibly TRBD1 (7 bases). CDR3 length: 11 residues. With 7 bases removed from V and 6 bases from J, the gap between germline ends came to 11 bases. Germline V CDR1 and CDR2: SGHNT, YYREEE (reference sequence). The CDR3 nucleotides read TGTGCCAGCTCCAGGGGGGTCGAGCAGTACTTC. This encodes CASSRGVEQYF.

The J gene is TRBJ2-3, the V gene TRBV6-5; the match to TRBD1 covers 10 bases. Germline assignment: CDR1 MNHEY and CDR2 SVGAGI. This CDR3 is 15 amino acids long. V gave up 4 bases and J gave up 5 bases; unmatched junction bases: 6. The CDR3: CASSFTGTGVDTQYF. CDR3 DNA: TGTGCCAGCAGTTTCACCGGGACAGGGGTAGATACGCAGTATTTT.

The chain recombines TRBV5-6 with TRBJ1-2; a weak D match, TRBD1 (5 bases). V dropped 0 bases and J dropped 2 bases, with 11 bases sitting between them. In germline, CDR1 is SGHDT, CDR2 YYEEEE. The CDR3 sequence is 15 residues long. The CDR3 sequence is CASSLVGTANYGYTF. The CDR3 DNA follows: TGTGCCAGCAGCTTGGTGGGGACCGCGAACTATGGCTACACCTTC.

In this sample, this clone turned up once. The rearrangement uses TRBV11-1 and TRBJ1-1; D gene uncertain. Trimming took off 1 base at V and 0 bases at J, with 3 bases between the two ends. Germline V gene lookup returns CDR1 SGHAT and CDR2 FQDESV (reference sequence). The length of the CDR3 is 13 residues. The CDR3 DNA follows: TGTGCCAGCAGCTTAGGCATGAACACTGAAGCTTTCTTT. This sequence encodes CASSLGMNTEAFF.

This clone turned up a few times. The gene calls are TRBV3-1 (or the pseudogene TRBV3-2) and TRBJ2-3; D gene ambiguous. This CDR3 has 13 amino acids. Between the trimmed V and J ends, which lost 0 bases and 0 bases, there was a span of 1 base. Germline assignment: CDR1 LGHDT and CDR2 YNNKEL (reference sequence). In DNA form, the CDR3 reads TGTGCCAGCAGCCAAGATAGCACAGATACGCAGTATTTT. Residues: CASSQDSTDTQYF.

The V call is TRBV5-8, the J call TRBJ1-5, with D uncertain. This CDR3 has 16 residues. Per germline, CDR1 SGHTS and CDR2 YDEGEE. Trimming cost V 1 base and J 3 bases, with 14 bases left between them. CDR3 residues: CASSLYGAEFNQPQHF. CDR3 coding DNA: TGTGCCAGCAGCTTGTATGGTGCAGAGTTCAATCAGCCCCAGCATTTT.

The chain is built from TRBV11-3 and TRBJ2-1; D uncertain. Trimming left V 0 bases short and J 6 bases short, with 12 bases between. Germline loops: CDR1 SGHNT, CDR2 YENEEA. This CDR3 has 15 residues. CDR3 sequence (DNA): TGTGCCAGCAGCTTAGACCCGCCTTGGGCCAATGAGCAGTTCTTC. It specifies CASSLDPPWANEQFF.

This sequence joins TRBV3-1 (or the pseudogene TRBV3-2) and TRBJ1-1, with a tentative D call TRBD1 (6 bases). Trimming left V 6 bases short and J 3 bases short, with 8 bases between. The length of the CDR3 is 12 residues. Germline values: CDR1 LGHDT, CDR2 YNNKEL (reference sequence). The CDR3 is CASRGGDTEAFF. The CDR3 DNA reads TGTGCCAGCAGAGGGGGGGACACTGAAGCTTTCTTT.

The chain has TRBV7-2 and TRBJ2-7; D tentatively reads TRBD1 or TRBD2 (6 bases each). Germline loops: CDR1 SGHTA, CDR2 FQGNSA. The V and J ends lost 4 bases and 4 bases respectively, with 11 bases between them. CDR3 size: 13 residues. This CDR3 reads CASSYVGGYEQYF. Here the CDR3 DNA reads TGTGCCAGCAGCTACGTAGGGGGGTACGAGCAGTACTTC. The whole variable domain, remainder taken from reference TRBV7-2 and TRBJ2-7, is GAGVSQSPSNKVTEKGKDVELRCDPISGHTALYWYRQSLGQGLEFLIYFQGNSAPDKSGLPSDRFSAERTGGSVSTLTIQRTQQEDSAVYLCASSYVGGYEQYFGPGTRLTVT.

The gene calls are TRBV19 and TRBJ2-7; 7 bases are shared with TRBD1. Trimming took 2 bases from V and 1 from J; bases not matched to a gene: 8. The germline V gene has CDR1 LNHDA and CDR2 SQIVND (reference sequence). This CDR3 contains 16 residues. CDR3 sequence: CASSINGQELSYEQYF. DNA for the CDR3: TGTGCCAGTAGTATAAATGGACAGGAGTTGTCCTACGAGCAGTACTTC.

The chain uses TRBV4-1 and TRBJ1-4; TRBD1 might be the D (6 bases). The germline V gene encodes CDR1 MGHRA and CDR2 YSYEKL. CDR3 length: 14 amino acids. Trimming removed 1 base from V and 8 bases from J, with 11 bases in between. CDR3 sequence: CASSQVGGAEKLFF. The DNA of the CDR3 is TGCGCCAGCAGCCAAGTCGGGGGCGCGGAAAAACTGTTTTTT.

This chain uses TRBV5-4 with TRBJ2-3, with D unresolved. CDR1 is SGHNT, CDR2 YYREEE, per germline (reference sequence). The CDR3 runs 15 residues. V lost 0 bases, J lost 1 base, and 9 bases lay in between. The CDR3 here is CASSLAIGGTDTQYF. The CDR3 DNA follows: TGTGCCAGCAGCTTGGCCATCGGCGGCACAGATACGCAGTATTTT. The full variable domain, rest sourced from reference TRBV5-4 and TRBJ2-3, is ETGVTQSPTHLIKTRGQQVTLRCSSQSGHNTVSWYQQALGQGPQFIFQYYREEENGRGNFPPRFSGLQFPNYSSELNVNALELDDSALYLCASSLAIGGTDTQYFGPGTRLTVL.

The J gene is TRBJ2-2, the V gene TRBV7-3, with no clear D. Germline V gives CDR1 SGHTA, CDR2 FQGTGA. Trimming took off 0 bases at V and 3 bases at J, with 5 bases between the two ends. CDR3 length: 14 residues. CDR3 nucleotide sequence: TGTGCCAGCAGCTTAACCGGTCACACCGGGGAGCTGTTTTTT. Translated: CASSLTGHTGELFF.

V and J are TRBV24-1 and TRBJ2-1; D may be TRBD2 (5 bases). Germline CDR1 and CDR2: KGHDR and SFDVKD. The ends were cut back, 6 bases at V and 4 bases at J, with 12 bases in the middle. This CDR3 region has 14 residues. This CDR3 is CATSSGVWYNEQFF. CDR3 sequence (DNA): TGTGCCACCAGTAGCGGAGTATGGTACAATGAGCAGTTCTTC.